Shown below are 7 T cell receptor beta chains from a single sample sequenced in a study of OX40 agonist ivuxolimab in advanced cancers. Data came from immunoSEQ multiplex PCR; TCRdb stores just in-frame clones and leaves some out. This sample yields about 28,000 clones, of which almost 80% are seen a single time; roughly 10% belongs to the top ten. The sample here was CD4+ or CD8+ T cells sorted from blood, taken in a trial of the OX40 agonist ivuxolimab. The receptor source for this set is an adult with an advanced solid tumor such as melanoma, head and neck, liver or kidney cancer.

The V call is TRBV30, the J call TRBJ2-1, with a tentative D call TRBD2 (5 bases). CDR3 size: 11 residues. CDR1 GTSNPN and CDR2 SVGIG come from the germline V gene (reference sequence). Between the trimmed V and J ends, which lost 3 bases and 7 bases, there was a span of 7 bases. CDR3: CAWSGGNEQFF. The CDR3 nucleotides are TGTGCCTGGAGCGGCGGGAATGAGCAGTTCTTC.

V and J are TRBV7-9 and TRBJ2-3; D may be TRBD1 (6 bases). Per germline, CDR1 SEHNR and CDR2 FQNEAQ (reference sequence). The ends were cut back, 3 bases at V and 0 bases at J, with 19 bases in the middle. This CDR3 is 18 amino acids long. This CDR3 reads CASSLGRGDLPSTDTQYF. In nucleotides, the CDR3 is TGTGCCAGCAGCTTGGGCAGGGGCGACCTCCCAAGCACAGATACGCAGTATTTT. The variable domain in full, completed from reference TRBV7-9 and TRBJ2-3, reads DTGVSQNPRHKITKRGQNVTFRCDPISEHNRLYWYRQTLGQGPEFLTYFQNEAQLEKSRLLSDRFSAERPKGSFSTLEIQRTEQGDSAMYLCASSLGRGDLPSTDTQYFGPGTRLTVL.

This chain connects TRBV7-8 to TRBJ1-3, with 10 bases that match TRBD1. The germline V gene encodes CDR1 SGHVS and CDR2 FQNEAQ. The V gene end was trimmed by 8 bases and the J gene end by 16 bases; junction bases not matched to a gene: 20. CDR3 length: 15 residues. The CDR3 loop is CASGGAGTGVPGPYF. For the CDR3, the DNA is TGTGCCAGCGGAGGGGCCGGGACAGGGGTCCCCGGTCCGTATTTT.

Only one count was recorded for this clone. This sequence joins TRBV11-1 and TRBJ1-6, with 7 nucleotides matching TRBD1. The CDR3 is 14 amino acids. Germline values: CDR1 SGHAT, CDR2 FQDESV (reference sequence). Germline trimming cut 4 bases from V and 5 bases from J; bases unmatched to any gene: 2. Here the CDR3 DNA reads TGTGCCAGCAGCTACAGGGGAAATAATTCACCCCTCCACTTT. Amino acid sequence: CASSYRGNNSPLHF.

The chain uses TRBV6-1 and TRBJ1-5; D not resolved. The CDR3 contains 15 residues. V gave up 2 bases and J gave up 5 bases, with 13 bases separating them. Looked up from germline, CDR1 is MNHNS and CDR2 is SASEGT. CDR3 nucleotides: TGTGCCAGCAGTGAATGGGGTATGACCGATCAGCCCCAGCATTTT. As protein: CASSEWGMTDQPQHF.

The J gene is TRBJ2-1, the V gene TRBV6-5; D is ambiguous. This CDR3 region has 13 residues. The V end was cut by 2 bases, the J end by 2 bases, with 4 bases between. The germline V gene has CDR1 MNHEY and CDR2 SVGAGI. This CDR3 is CASSYNTYNEQFF. Here the CDR3 DNA reads TGTGCCAGCAGTTACAACACCTACAATGAGCAGTTCTTC.

The V gene is TRBV15, the J gene TRBJ1-2, with no clear D. In germline, CDR1 is LNHNV, CDR2 YYDKDF (reference sequence). Trimming took 3 bases from V and 4 from J, leaving 12 bases between them. The CDR3 loop spans 14 amino acids. The CDR3 nucleotides are TGTGCCACCAGCAGCGAGACCTGGGGCTATGGCTACACCTTC. It yields the protein CATSSETWGYGYTF.